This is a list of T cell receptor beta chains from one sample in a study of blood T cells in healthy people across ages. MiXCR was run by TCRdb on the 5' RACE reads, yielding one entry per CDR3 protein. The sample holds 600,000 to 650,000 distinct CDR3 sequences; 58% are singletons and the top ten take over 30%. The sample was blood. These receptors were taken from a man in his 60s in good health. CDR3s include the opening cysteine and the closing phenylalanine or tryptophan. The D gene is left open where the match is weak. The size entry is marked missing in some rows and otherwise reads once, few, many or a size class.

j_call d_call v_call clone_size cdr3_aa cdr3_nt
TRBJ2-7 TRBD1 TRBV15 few CATSSGQVLHEQYF TGTGCCACCAGCAGCGGACAGGTTCTTCACGAGCAGTACTTC
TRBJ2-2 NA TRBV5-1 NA CASRLDPNTGELFF TGCGCCAGCAGGTTGGATCCGAACACCGGGGAGCTGTTTTTT
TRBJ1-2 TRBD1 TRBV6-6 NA CASSSDRGRNYGYTF TGTGCCAGCAGTTCTGACAGGGGGCGCAACTATGGCTACACCTTC
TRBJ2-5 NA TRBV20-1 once CSVPRGRRTQETQYF TGCAGTGTTCCCCGGGGGCGCCGGACCCAAGAGACCCAGTACTTC
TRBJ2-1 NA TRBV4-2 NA CASSQELNQDYNEQFF TGTGCCAGCAGCCAAGAACTGAACCAAGACTACAATGAGCAGTTCTTC
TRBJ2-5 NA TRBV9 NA CASSVGPGSREETQYF TGTGCCAGCAGCGTAGGGCCCGGGAGTCGGGAGGAGACCCAGTACTTC
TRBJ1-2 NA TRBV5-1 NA CASSSPGRGDGYTF TGCGCCAGCAGCTCTCCGGGACGGGGGGATGGCTACACCTTC
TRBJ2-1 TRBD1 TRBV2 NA CASSRDRGNYNEQFF TGTGCCAGCAGTAGGGACAGGGGAAACTACAATGAGCAGTTCTTC
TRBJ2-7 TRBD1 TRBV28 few CASSPPGQGAKEQYF TGTGCTAGCAGTCCGCCGGGACAGGGGGCGAAAGAGCAGTACTTC
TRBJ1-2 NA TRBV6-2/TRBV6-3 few CASSDPGAHGYTF TGTGCCAGCAGTGACCCGGGCGCCCATGGCTACACCTTC
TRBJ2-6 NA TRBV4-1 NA CASSQQPGALYGANVLTF TGCGCCAGCAGCCAACAACCGGGGGCGTTATATGGGGCCAACGTCCTGACTTTC